The entry that follows covers one T cell receptor (beta chain) sequence. Its specificity is unknown. The V and J ends lost 0 bases and 7 bases respectively, with 19 bases between them. The CDR3 length is 17 residues. The V gene's germline CDR1 is SGHNT and CDR2 YYREEE (reference sequence). These data originate in a study of shared clonotypes between healthy human individuals. Sequencing used immunoSEQ multiplex PCR; TCRdb keeps in-frame clones, though not all of them. The table shows 1.6 million or so clones, with about 98.5% occurring only once. Study-wide findings and caveats: Owing to a small donor count, the genetic and exposure-history diversity represented was limited.

The rearrangement joins TRBV5-4 to TRBJ1-4; D may be TRBD1 (5 bases). The sequenced sample consisted of naive CD4+ T cells sorted from blood. The subset here: CD45RA+ positively selected. The sequence derives from a man younger than 45 in good health. The CDR3 coding sequence is TGTGCCAGCAGCTTGGGTCTTCCGGAGGGGATCGGTGAAAAACTGTTTTTT. It encodes CASSLGLPEGIGEKLFF.